This TCR beta chain was retrieved from a study of blood T cell repertoires in COVID-19. As for the study in general: COVID-19 samples, acute and convalescent, were from the United States, Italy and Spain.

Clones were sequenced by immunoSEQ multiplex PCR, and TCRdb holds only the in-frame ones, with some missing. Found here are about 380,000 clones, approximately 90% of them singletons; the top ten hold approximately 1.2%. Clinical histories supplied by participants themselves formed the basis of cohort assignment. The CDR3 sequence is 14 residues long. V lost 1 base and J lost 4, with 8 bases in between. Germline V gives CDR1 SGHTA, CDR2 FQGNSA. This chain connects TRBV7-2 to TRBJ1-5; the D is unclear. The receptor comes from a woman aged 18-30 years who had recovered from COVID-19. The specimen sequenced was PBMCs or T cells enriched from blood (not recorded which). The CDR3 sequence: CASSLGLSNQPQHF. CDR3 sequence (DNA): TGTGCCAGCAGCTTAGGACTTTCGAATCAGCCCCAGCATTTT.